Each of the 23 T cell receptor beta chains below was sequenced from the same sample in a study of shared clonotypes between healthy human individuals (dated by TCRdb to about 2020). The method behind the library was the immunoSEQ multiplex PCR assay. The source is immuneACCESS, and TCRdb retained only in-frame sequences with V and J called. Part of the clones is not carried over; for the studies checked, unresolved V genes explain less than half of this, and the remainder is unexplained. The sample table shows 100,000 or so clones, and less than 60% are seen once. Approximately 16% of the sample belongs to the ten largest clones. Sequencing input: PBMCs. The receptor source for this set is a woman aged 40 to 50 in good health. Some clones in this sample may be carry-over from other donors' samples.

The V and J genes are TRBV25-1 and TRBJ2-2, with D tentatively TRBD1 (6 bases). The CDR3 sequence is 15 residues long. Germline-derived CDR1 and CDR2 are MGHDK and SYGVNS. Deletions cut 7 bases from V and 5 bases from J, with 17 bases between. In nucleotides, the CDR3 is TGTGCCAGCAAATCAGGGGCCGGTGGAACCGGGGAGCTGTTTTTT. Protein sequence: CASKSGAGGTGELFF. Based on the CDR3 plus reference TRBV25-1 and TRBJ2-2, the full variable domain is EADIYQTPRYLVIGTGKKITLECSQTMGHDKMYWYQQDPGMELHLIHYSYGVNSTEKGDLSSESTVSRIRTEHFPLTLESARPSHTSQYLCASKSGAGGTGELFFGEGSRLTVL.

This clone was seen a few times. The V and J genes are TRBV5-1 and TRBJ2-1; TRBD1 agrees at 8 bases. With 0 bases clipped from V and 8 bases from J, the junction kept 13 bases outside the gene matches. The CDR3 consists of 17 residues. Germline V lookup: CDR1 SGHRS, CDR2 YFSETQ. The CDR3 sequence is CASSLGVGTGGSDEQFF. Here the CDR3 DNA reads TGCGCCAGCAGCTTGGGGGTCGGGACAGGTGGGAGTGATGAGCAGTTCTTC.

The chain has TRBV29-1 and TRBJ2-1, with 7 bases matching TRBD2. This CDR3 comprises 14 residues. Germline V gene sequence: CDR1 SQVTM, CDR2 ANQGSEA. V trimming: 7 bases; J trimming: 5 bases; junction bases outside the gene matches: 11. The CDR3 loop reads CSAGLGNPNNEQFF. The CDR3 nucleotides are TGCAGCGCCGGACTAGGGAATCCTAACAATGAGCAGTTCTTC.

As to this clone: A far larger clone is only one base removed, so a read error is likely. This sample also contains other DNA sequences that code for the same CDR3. CDR3 nucleotide sequence: TGTGCCAGTAGCCCGAACACTGAAGCTTTCTTT. Translated: CASSPNTEAFF. The chain employs TRBV28 and TRBJ1-1; D ambiguous. The germline V and J ends were trimmed by 9 bases and 1 base, with 6 bases remaining between them. Germline CDR1 and CDR2: MDHEN and SYDVKM. The CDR3 sequence is 11 residues long.

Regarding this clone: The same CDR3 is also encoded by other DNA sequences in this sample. CDR3 protein: CASSPGLPPYEQYF. CDR3 nucleotide sequence: TGCGCCAGCAGCCCGGGATTACCCCCCTACGAGCAGTACTTC. The gene calls are TRBV5-1 and TRBJ2-7; TRBD2 is a possible D gene (5 bases). The CDR3 length is 14 residues. Germline CDR1 is SGHRS and CDR2 is YFSETQ. Trimming removed 4 bases from V and 2 bases from J, with 13 bases in between.

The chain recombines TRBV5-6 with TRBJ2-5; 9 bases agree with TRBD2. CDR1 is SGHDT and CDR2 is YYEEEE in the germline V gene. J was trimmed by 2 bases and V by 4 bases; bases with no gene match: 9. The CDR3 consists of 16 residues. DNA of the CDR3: TGTGCCAGCAGCCCCCCCGGGCTAGCGGGACAAGAGACCCAGTACTTC. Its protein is CASSPPGLAGQETQYF.

In DNA form, the CDR3 reads TGCGCCAGCAGCCAAGATGGGGGGCCTAATCAGCCCCAGCATTTT. Its protein is CASSQDGGPNQPQHF. This chain uses TRBV4-1 with TRBJ1-5, with a weak D call TRBD1 (6 bases). V was trimmed by 0 bases and J by 4 bases, leaving 10 bases between them. The CDR3 loop spans 15 amino acids. Germline lookup yields CDR1 MGHRA and CDR2 YSYEKL.

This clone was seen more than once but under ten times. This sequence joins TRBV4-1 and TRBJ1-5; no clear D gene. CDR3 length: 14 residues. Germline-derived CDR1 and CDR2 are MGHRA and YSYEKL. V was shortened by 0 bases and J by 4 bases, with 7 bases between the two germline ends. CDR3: CASSQDMRNQPQHF. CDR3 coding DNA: TGCGCCAGCAGCCAAGATATGCGAAATCAGCCCCAGCATTTT.

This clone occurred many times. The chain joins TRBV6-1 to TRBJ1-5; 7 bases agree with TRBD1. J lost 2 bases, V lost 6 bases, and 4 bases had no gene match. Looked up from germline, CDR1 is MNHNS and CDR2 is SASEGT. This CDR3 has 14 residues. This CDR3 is CASSTGAGNQPQHF. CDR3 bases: TGTGCCAGCAGCACAGGGGCGGGCAATCAGCCCCAGCATTTT.

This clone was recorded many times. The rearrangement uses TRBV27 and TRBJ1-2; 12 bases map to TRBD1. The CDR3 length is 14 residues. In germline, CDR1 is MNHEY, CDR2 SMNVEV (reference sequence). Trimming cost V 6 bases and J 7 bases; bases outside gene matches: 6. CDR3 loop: CASSPGQGAGGYTF. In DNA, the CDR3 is TGTGCCAGCAGCCCGGGACAGGGGGCAGGTGGCTACACCTTC.

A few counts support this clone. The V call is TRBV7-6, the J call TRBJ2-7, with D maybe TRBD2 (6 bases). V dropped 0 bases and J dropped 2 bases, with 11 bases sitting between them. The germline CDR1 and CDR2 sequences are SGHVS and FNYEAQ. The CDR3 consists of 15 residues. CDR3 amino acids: CASSLALGGTYEQYF. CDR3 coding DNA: TGTGCCAGCAGCTTAGCACTAGGCGGGACCTACGAGCAGTACTTC.

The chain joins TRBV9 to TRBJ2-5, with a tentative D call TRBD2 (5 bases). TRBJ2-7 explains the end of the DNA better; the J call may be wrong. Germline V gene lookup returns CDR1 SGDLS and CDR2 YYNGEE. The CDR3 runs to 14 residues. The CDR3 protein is CASSVGWGAYEQYF. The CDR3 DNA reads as TGTGCCAGCAGCGTAGGGTGGGGAGCCTACGAGCAGTACTTC.

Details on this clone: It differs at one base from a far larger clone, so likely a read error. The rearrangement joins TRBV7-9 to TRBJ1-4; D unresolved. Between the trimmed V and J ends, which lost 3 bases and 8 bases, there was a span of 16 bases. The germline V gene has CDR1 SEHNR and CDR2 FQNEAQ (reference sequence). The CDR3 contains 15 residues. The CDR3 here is CASSFASASAEKLFF. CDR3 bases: TGTGCCAGCAGCTTTGCGTCTGCCTCTGCGGAAAAACTGTTTTTT.

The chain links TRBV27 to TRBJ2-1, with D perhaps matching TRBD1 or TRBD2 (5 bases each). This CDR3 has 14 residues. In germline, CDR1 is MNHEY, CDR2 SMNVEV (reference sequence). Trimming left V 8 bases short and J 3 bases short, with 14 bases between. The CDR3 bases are TGTGCCAGCTGTCGGGACCCCAACTACAATGAGCAGTTCTTC. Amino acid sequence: CASCRDPNYNEQFF.

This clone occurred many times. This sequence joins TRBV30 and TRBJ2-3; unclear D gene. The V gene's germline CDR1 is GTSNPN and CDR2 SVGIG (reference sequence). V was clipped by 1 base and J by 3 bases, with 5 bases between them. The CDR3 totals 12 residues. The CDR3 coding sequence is TGTGCCTGGAGTGCCACGACAGATACGCAGTATTTT. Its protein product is CAWSATTDTQYF.

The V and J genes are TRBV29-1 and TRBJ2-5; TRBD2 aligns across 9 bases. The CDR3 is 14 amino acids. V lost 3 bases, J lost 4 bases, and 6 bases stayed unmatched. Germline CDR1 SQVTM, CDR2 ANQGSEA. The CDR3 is CSVEGGRAVETQYF. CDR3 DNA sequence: TGCAGCGTTGAGGGCGGGAGGGCCGTAGAGACCCAGTACTTC.

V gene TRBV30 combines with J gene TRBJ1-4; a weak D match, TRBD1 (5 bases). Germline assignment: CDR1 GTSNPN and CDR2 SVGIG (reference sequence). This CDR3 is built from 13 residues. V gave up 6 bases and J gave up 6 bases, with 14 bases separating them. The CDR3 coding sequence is TGTGCCTGTCATACCGGGACGGATGAAAAACTGTTTTTT. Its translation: CACHTGTDEKLFF.

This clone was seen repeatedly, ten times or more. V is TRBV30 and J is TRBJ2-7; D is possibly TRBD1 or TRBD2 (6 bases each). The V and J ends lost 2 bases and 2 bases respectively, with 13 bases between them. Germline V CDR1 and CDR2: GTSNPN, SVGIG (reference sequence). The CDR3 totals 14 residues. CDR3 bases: TGTGCCTGGAGTAGGGGGGCAGGAGCCTACGAGCAGTACTTC. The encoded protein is CAWSRGAGAYEQYF.

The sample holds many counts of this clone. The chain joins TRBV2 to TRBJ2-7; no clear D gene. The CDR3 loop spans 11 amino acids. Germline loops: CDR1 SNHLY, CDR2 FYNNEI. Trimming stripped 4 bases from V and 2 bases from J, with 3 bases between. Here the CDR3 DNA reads TGTGCCAGCAGTGGTACCTACGAGCAGTACTTC. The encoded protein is CASSGTYEQYF. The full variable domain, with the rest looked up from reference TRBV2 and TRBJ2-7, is EPEVTQTPSHQVTQMGQEVILRCVPISNHLYFYWYRQILGQKVEFLVSFYNNEISEKSEIFDDQFSVERPDGSNFTLKIRSTKLEDSAMYFCASSGTYEQYFGPGTRLTVT.

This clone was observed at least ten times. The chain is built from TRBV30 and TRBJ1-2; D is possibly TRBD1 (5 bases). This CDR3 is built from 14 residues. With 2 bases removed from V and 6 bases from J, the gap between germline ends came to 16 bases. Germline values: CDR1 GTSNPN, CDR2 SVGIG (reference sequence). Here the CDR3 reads CAWSTLRQGHGYTF. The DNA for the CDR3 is TGTGCCTGGAGTACCCTGCGGCAGGGCCATGGCTACACCTTC.

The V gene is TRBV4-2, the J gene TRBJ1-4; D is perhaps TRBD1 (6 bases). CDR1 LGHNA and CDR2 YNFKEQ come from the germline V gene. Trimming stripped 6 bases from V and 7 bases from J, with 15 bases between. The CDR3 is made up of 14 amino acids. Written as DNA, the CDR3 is TGTGCCAGCAGTCCACAGGGCAGCGGTGAAAAACTGTTTTTT. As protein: CASSPQGSGEKLFF.

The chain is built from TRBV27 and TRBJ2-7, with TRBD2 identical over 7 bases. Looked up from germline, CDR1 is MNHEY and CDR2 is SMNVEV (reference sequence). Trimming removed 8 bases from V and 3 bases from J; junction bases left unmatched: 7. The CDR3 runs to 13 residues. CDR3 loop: CASARDYRYEQYF. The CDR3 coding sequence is TGTGCCAGCGCCCGGGACTACCGCTACGAGCAGTACTTC.

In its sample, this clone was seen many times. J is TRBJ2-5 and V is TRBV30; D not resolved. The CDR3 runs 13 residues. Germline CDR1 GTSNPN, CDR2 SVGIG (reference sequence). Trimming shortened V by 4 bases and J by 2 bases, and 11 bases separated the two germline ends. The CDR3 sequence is CAWNRVLQETQYF. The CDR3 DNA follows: TGTGCCTGGAACAGAGTCCTTCAAGAGACCCAGTACTTC.